The 2 T cell receptor beta chains below were found in one sample sequenced in a study of shared clonotypes between healthy human individuals. TCRdb keeps only in-frame clones here, not all; method: immunoSEQ multiplex PCR. Here the sample spans around 1,000,000 clones, around 77% being singletons. The sample consisted of memory CD4+ T cells from PBMCs. Subset in this sample: CD45RA-negative fraction. The receptors stem from a man aged 18 to 29 in good health. Some clones in this sample may be carry-over from other donors' samples.

Note on this clone: This sample includes further DNA sequences coding for the same CDR3. This chain uses TRBV11-3 with TRBJ2-3; no definite D call. The CDR3 totals 13 residues. The ends were cut back, 1 base at V and 3 bases at J, with 5 bases in the middle. The germline CDR1 and CDR2 sequences are SGHNT and YENEEA. CDR3 in DNA: TGTGCCAGCAGCTTAGGTGGTACAGATACGCAGTATTTT. Amino acids: CASSLGGTDTQYF.

Details on this clone: Distinct nucleotide sequences in the sample also encode this CDR3. This rearrangement joins TRBV7-9 to TRBJ2-4; D not certain. The CDR3 length is 16 residues. Looked up from germline, CDR1 is SEHNR and CDR2 is FQNEAQ (reference sequence). Trimming pared 1 base from V and 0 bases from J, leaving 10 bases between. This CDR3 is CASSLGQTLAKNIQYF. DNA of the CDR3: TGTGCCAGCAGCTTAGGGCAGACTCTAGCCAAAAACATTCAGTACTTC.